The 2 T cell receptor beta chains in this list originate from one sample, sequenced in a study of T cell responses to AZD1222 COVID-19 vaccine. Sequenced by immunoSEQ multiplex PCR; TCRdb stores in-frame clones only, minus some. Of approximately 140,000 clones listed, around 90% are singletons. Sequenced material: peripheral blood, taken 28 days after the second AZD1222 dose. The source of these receptors is an adult who received the AZD1222 COVID-19 vaccine.

The chain carries TRBV5-1 and TRBJ2-5; the D gene could be TRBD1 or TRBD2 (5 bases each). Germline V gene lookup returns CDR1 SGHRS and CDR2 YFSETQ. The CDR3 consists of 15 residues. Between the trimmed V and J ends, which lost 4 bases and 0 bases, there was a span of 13 bases. DNA of the CDR3: TGCGCCAGCAGCGGAGAGGGACGGTACCAAGAGACCCAGTACTTC. Translating gives CASSGEGRYQETQYF.

The CDR3 loop is CASSEGGAQSPLHF. The CDR3 coding sequence is TGCGCCAGCAGTGAGGGGGGGGCTCAATCACCCCTCCACTTT. The V gene is TRBV10-2, the J gene TRBJ1-6; D is perhaps TRBD1 (6 bases). Per the germline V gene, CDR1 is WSHSY and CDR2 is SAAADI. Trimming stripped 2 bases from V and 10 bases from J, with 12 bases between. The CDR3 length is 14 residues.